The entry that follows covers one T cell receptor beta chain sequence. Its target is unknown. The assay was immunoSEQ multiplex PCR, and TCRdb's table has in-frame clones only and misses some. The sample contains tens of thousands of clones, roughly nine tenths of which appear only once. The data are from a study of T cell repertoires and Cas9 in healthy adults. Whole-study context: SpCas9-reactive CD4 and CD8 T cells were characterized for potency, cytotoxicity and lineage. Study observations and caveats: In vitro, SpCas9-reactive Tregs were reported to curb effector T cell proliferation and function.

Sequencing used CD4+ effector T cells (CD127+, CD25-, CD137-, CD154-) from PBMCs; culture status not recorded. The sequence was collected from a human donor in good health.

The chain's CDR3 is CASSYEMNTEAFF. CDR3 in DNA: TGTGCCAGCAGTTACGAAATGAACACTGAAGCTTTCTTT. The rearrangement joins TRBV6-5 to TRBJ1-1, with D unresolved. V was pared by 2 bases and J by 0 bases, with 4 bases between. The germline V gene has CDR1 MNHEY and CDR2 SVGAGI. The CDR3 spans 13 residues.